These T cell receptor beta chains were read from a single sample in a study of T-cell memory formation after mild COVID-19. TCRdb re-called the 5' RACE reads with MiXCR, one entry per CDR3 protein. The sample lists around 200,000 distinct CDR3 sequences, about 27% seen once, with approximately 10% in the top ten. Sequenced input: PBMCs or a T cell subset sorted from them (not recorded which). These receptors originate from an adult woman who had mild COVID-19 (a few samples of this study predate the infection). Cell type and time point are not known. Both conserved end residues are part of each CDR3. D genes are given only for firm matches. Size is stated for part of the rows, as once, few or many counts, or as a class when the clone is expanded.

j_gene	d_gene	abundance	v_gene	CDR3nt	CDR3aa
TRBJ2-1	-	few	TRBV20-1	TGCAGTGCTAGAGACGCCGGGTTCAATGAGCAGTTCTTC	CSARDAGFNEQFF
TRBJ2-5	TRBD2	few	TRBV6-2/TRBV6-3	TGTGCCAGCAGGCTAGCGGGAGTGGGAGAGACCCAGTACTTC	CASRLAGVGETQYF
TRBJ2-7	-	-	TRBV7-6	TGTGCCAGCAGCTCAGACACCACCTACGAGCAGTACTTC	CASSSDTTYEQYF
TRBJ2-7	-	-	TRBV6-5	TGTGCCAGCAGTCCCAGCAGGGTGCTCGAGCAGTACTTC	CASSPSRVLEQYF
TRBJ1-1	-	few	TRBV11-1	TGTGCCAGCAGCTTACGGGCCCTGACGGGGAACACTGAAGCTTTCTTT	CASSLRALTGNTEAFF
TRBJ1-5	TRBD1	-	TRBV6-5	TGTGCCAGCAGCCAAGGGACAGCTAGCAATCAGCCCCAGCATTTT	CASSQGTASNQPQHF
TRBJ2-1	TRBD1	few	TRBV11-3	TGTGCCAGCAGCTCAAGACAGGGGGGCAATGAGCAGTTCTTC	CASSSRQGGNEQFF
TRBJ1-4	-	-	TRBV2	TGTGCCAGCAGTGTTCAGGGAGGAACTAATGAAAAACTGTTTTTT	CASSVQGGTNEKLFF
TRBJ1-1	-	-	TRBV7-2	TGTGCCAGCAGCTTAGCTCCTCGGGGGTCGACTGAAGCTTTCTTT	CASSLAPRGSTEAFF
TRBJ2-2	-	-	TRBV13	TGTGCCAGCGGCTTAGGCAGAGGCGGGGAGCTGTTTTTT	CASGLGRGGELFF
TRBJ1-2	TRBD1	-	TRBV6-2/TRBV6-3	TGTGCCAGCAGTAACCGATTTTTCGGACAGGAAAACTATGGCTACACCTTC	CASSNRFFGQENYGYTF
TRBJ1-2	-	-	TRBV5-6	TGTGCCAGCAGCTTGGGTCCGGTCCTAAACTATGGCTACACCTTC	CASSLGPVLNYGYTF
TRBJ2-7	-	-	TRBV9	TGTGCCAGCAGCATCAACGGCGTTACCTCCTACGAGCAGTACTTC	CASSINGVTSYEQYF
TRBJ2-3	-	few	TRBV1	TGCACCAGCAGCCCCCAGAAGACTAGCGGGGGGCCAGATATAACAGATACGCAGTATTTT	CTSSPQKTSGGPDITDTQYF
TRBJ2-6	-	-	TRBV7-3	TGTGCCAGCAGCTTAATCTCTGGGGCCAACGTCCTGACTTTC	CASSLISGANVLTF
TRBJ2-7	-	few	TRBV12-3/TRBV12-4	TGTGCCAGCAGTCCAGACATGGATTTCTACGAGCAGTACTTC	CASSPDMDFYEQYF
TRBJ2-3	TRBD2	-	TRBV6-1	TGTGCCAGCAGCGGGGAGGGCCCTAGTTATACGCAGTATTTT	CASSGEGPSYTQYF
TRBJ2-1	-	-	TRBV7-6	TGTGCCAGCAGCTTAGTTGTATCGGCGTACAATGAGCAGTTCTTC	CASSLVVSAYNEQFF
TRBJ2-2	TRBD2	-	TRBV11-1	TGTGCCAGCAGCTCTACTAGCGGGAGGGCCGGGGAGCTGTTTTTT	CASSSTSGRAGELFF
TRBJ2-6	-	few	TRBV27	TGTGCCAGCAGTTTGGTCTCAGGGGACTCTGGGGCCAACGTCCTGACTTTC	CASSLVSGDSGANVLTF
TRBJ1-1	-	few	TRBV6-5	TGTGCCAGCAGTTATACTGGAGTAAGGAGGACTGAAGCTTTCTTT	CASSYTGVRRTEAFF
TRBJ1-2	TRBD1	large	TRBV19	TGTGCCAGTACCTCTTACCGGGACAGAATACACTATGGCTACACCTTC	CASTSYRDRIHYGYTF
TRBJ1-2	TRBD1	-	TRBV12-3/TRBV12-4	TGTGTGGGCGGGCAGAGGACAGGGGAAGTCCAGCGGGGCTATGGCTACACCTTC	CVGGQRTGEVQRGYGYTF
TRBJ2-3	TRBD2	-	TRBV5-6	TGTGCCAGCAGCTTGGCCCTAGCGGGAAGCACAGATACGCAGTATTTT	CASSLALAGSTDTQYF
TRBJ2-7	-	few	TRBV30	TGTGCCTGGAGTGTCAACGCGGGCTACGAGCAGTACTTC	CAWSVNAGYEQYF
TRBJ2-1	TRBD1	-	TRBV6-5	TGTGCCAGCAGCCCAATGAAGCGAAGGACAGGGGGGGATGAGCAGTTCTTC	CASSPMKRRTGGDEQFF
TRBJ2-2	TRBD1	-	TRBV11-1	TGTGCCAGCAGCTTAGTAAGGGACAGCAACACCGGGGAGCTGTTTTTT	CASSLVRDSNTGELFF
TRBJ2-5	-	-	TRBV21-1	TGTGCCAGCAGCAAAGAGTCGCAGGACCAAGAGACCCAGTACTTC	CASSKESQDQETQYF
TRBJ2-2	TRBD2	few	TRBV19	TGTGCCAGTAGTATCGGTATAGCGGGAAAAACCGGGGAGCTGTTTTTT	CASSIGIAGKTGELFF
TRBJ2-1	-	-	TRBV3-1	TGTGCCAGCAGACCCCGGTCCTACAATGAGCAGTTCTTC	CASRPRSYNEQFF
TRBJ1-1	-	-	TRBV18	TGTGCCAGCTCACCGGATCTGAACACTGAAGCTTTCTTT	CASSPDLNTEAFF
TRBJ2-1	TRBD2	-	TRBV5-1	TGCGCCAGCAGCTACCGAACTAGCGGGATATACAACAATGAGCAGTTCTTC	CASSYRTSGIYNNEQFF
TRBJ2-3	TRBD2	once	TRBV3-1	TGTGCCAGCAGCCTCGGACTAGCGATGACAGATACGCAGTATTTT	CASSLGLAMTDTQYF
TRBJ2-5	-	many	TRBV9	TGTGCCAGCAGGGGCGATGAAGAGACCCAGTACTTC	CASRGDEETQYF
TRBJ2-3	TRBD1	few	TRBV5-1	TGCGCCAGCAGCTTGTCTGGACAGGCGACAGATACGCAGTATTTT	CASSLSGQATDTQYF
TRBJ2-7	-	-	TRBV6-2/TRBV6-3	TGTGCCAGCAGCGGACCGTACTACGAGCAGTACTTC	CASSGPYYEQYF
TRBJ2-1	-	-	TRBV20-1	TGCAGTGTTCGACGGGGACACGATGAGCAGTTCTTC	CSVRRGHDEQFF
TRBJ1-1	-	-	TRBV3-1	TGTGCCAGCAGCCTCTGGGCCGAGAACACTGAAGCTTTCTTT	CASSLWAENTEAFF
TRBJ2-3	-	-	TRBV14	TGTGCCAGCAGCCAAGACATCGGAATTCCAGCAGATACGCAGTATTTT	CASSQDIGIPADTQYF
TRBJ2-4	-	-	TRBV5-5	TGTGCCAGCAGCTTGGCCATTTATCGGGGAATCAACATTCAGTACTTC	CASSLAIYRGINIQYF
TRBJ2-5	TRBD2	few	TRBV20-1	TGCAGTGCGGGCGCGTTCGCGGGAGGGCGCGAGACCCAGTACTTC	CSAGAFAGGRETQYF
TRBJ2-1	TRBD2	few	TRBV7-9	TGTGCCAGCAGCCTGTCTATTTCTAGCGGGGGTTTCGATGAGCAGTTCTTC	CASSLSISSGGFDEQFF
TRBJ2-7	TRBD1	-	TRBV15	TGTGCCACCAGCAGAGGGACAGGGGGCGAGCAGTACTTC	CATSRGTGGEQYF